This T cell receptor (beta chain) derives from a study of blood T cell repertoires in COVID-19. Study-level information: Both acute and convalescent COVID-19 samples were obtained from the United States, Italy and Spain. Nucleic acid was either cDNA or gDNA, and it came from T cells, B-cell-depleted T cells, or PBMCs.

As processed by the authors: Researchers report that nucleated cell counts were estimated from reference gene primer amplification. The table came from immunoSEQ multiplex PCR; TCRdb's copy has only in-frame clones and leaves some out. V and J calls and clone size are given by that table; D and trimming were obtained from the DNA. Of some 120,000 clones listed, around three quarters were seen once; the top ten hold 2% to 2.5%. J gave up 4 bases and V 6 bases, and 8 bases lay outside the gene matches. This CDR3 contains 15 residues. Germline V gene lookup returns CDR1 LNHDA and CDR2 SQIVND (reference sequence).

This clonotype originated in a woman in her 70s with acute or convalescent COVID-19. The chain joins TRBV19 to TRBJ1-5; 8 positions agree with TRBD1. The sequenced sample consisted of peripheral blood. CDR3 amino acids: CASRGQGKANQPQHF. The CDR3 DNA sequence: TGTGCCAGTAGAGGACAGGGAAAAGCTAATCAGCCCCAGCATTTT.